This T cell receptor beta chain originates from a study of human T cells and chemical hapten exposure listed by TCRdb under 2021. Context from the whole study: For sensitization, 2% DPC in acetone was applied to a roughly 2 cm by roughly 2 cm area of upper inner arm skin. Throughout the study period of roughly 24 weeks, patients also received therapeutic DPC doses to the scalp every week. Patch testing was performed on the upper back with Finn chambers containing 0.01% DPC, and the patch tests were scored after 6 days according to International Contact Dermatitis Research Group standards. Most of the patients in the cohort were female, and the cohort covered alopecia areata with under or over 50% scalp involvement, alopecia totalis and alopecia universalis. Libraries were pooled for sequencing, and variation in per-sample TCR yields was attributed mainly to small differences in library volumes within the pool. This study followed changes in the peripheral blood TCR repertoire in vivo during primary and secondary sensitization of alopecia patients to the hapten diphenylcyclopropenone (DPC). Blood was sampled from patients pre-sensitization (week 0) and at 2, 6 and about 24 weeks after DPC sensitization. Blood for TCR sequencing was provided by twenty-nine alopecia patients at one to four time points (pre-sensitization, 2, 6 and 24 weeks). Paper-wide results and their limitations: After repeated subsampling, changes were observed in the strength of the expansion versus patch-test correlation and in the threshold at which the correlation became significant. Significantly more large CDR3 similarity clusters were formed by expanded TCRs than by pre-sensitization or healthy control sets, consistent with antigen-driven responses. Because every patient had alopecia, a presumed autoimmune disease, the patients' immune response might differ from that of healthy individuals. Patch test score was positively correlated with the number of PT1 expanded TCRs, with significance at thresholds 8, 16 and 32 but not at 4. The number of TCRs above 1 in 1000 frequency did not change with DPC sensitization; there was no evidence of global repertoire structure alterations.

The sample's time point, from its label and the paper: patch test 2, 6 weeks after DPC sensitization. The treatment or condition label corresponds to: therapeutic diphenylcyclopropenone sensitization with weekly scalp DPC. At every patch-test visit, the blood draw took place before the patch test was put on. To be eligible, patients had to be aged 18 to 70, diagnosed with alopecia and judged suitable for DPC therapy, while pregnant patients were excluded. Total RNA was isolated from unfractionated whole blood collected in Tempus Blood RNA tubes. This clonotype showed up just a few times. Its antigen is not yet known. No base qualities exist here, and no much larger clone lies one base off it. The method was RACE. Sequencer: NextSeq 500. Library preparation attached unique molecular identifiers to individual cDNA molecules for quantitative, reproducible TCR counting. For every blood RNA sample, sequencing covered both the TCR alpha and TCR beta chains. Per the source publication's procedure: Samples had a median of about 90,000 TCRs, with a range from roughly 23,224 to 700,000. The Decombinator software suite was used to annotate V, J and CDR3 in the TCR reads. For PS versus PT1 abundance plots, all samples were subsampled to the same number of TCRs (28,000). Expanded TCRs were defined as absent before sensitization and observed at least eight times at the 2-week time point. Using fastp at Q25 and MiXCR, TCRdb reprocessed the public reads and kept productive beta chains. A single entry per CDR3 protein holds the most common genes and DNA from its merged rows. TCRdb's processing, not the authors', yielded these V and J calls. The sample data list under 450,000 distinct CDR3 sequences, and about 6% of these were observed just once. Around 6.1% of the sample rests with the top ten.

The CDR3 starts with the cysteine, ends with the phenylalanine, and has 14 residues. Just CDR3 DNA is preserved here, 42 bases in frame from base 1. As encoded in the germline V gene, CDR1 is SQVTM while CDR2 is ANQGSEA. The junction carries 17 bases between V and J, which are trimmed by 8 bases and 1 base respectively. Specimen: whole blood, collected in connection with sensitization to the hapten diphenylcyclopropenone (DPC). This receptor was taken from a young woman with alopecia areata. Some clones in this sample may be carry-over from other donors' samples. The chain couples TRBV29-1 to TRBJ1-1; no D gene can be assigned with confidence. CDR3 sequence: CSISGRGENTEAFF. The nucleotide sequence reads TGCAGCATTTCCGGACGAGGAGAGAACACTGAAGCTTTCTTT.